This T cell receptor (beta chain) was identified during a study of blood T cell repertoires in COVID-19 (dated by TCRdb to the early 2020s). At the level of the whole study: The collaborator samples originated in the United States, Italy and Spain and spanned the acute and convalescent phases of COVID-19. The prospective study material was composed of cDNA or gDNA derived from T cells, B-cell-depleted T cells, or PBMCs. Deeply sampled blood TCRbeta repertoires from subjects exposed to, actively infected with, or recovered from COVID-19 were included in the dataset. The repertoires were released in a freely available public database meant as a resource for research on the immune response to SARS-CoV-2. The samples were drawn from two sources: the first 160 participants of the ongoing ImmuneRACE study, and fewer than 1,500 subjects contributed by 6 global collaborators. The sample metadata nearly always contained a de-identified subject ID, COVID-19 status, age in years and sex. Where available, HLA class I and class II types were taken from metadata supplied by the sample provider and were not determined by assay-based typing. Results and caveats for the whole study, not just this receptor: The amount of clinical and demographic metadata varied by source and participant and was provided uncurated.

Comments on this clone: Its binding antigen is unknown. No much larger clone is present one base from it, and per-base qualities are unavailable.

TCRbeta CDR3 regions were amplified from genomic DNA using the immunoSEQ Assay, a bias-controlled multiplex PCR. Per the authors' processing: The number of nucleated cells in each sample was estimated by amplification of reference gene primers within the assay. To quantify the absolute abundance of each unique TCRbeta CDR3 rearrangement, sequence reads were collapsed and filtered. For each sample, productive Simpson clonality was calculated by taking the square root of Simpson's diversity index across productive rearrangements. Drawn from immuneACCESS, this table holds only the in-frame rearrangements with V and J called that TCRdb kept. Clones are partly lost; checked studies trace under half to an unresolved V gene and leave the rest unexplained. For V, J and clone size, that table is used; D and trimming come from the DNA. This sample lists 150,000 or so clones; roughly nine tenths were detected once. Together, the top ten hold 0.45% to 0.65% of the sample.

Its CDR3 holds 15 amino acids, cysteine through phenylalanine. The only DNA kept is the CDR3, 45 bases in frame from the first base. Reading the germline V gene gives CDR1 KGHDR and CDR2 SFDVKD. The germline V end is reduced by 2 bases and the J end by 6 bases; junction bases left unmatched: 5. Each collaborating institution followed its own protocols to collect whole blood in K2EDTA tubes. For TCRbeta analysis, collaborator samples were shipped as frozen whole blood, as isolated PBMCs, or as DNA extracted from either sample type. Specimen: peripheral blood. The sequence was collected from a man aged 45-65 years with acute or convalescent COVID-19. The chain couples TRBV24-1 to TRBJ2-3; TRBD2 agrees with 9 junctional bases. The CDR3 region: CATSDSASGMDTQYF. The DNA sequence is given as TGTGCCACCAGTGATTCGGCTAGCGGGATGGATACGCAGTATTTT.